The 18 T cell receptor beta chains below all came from one sample that was sequenced in a study of T cell responses to AZD1222 COVID-19 vaccine. This table comes from immunoSEQ multiplex PCR, and its TCRdb copy is limited to in-frame clones, with some not included. Among about 160,000 clones, approximately 87% were seen once, and the ten largest hold about 4.3%. The starting material was peripheral blood, obtained 28 days after the second AZD1222 dose. These receptors all come from an adult who received the AZD1222 COVID-19 vaccine.

The genes are TRBV29-1 and TRBJ1-1; perhaps TRBD1 as D (5 bases). Germline V lookup: CDR1 SQVTM, CDR2 ANQGSEA. This CDR3 is 12 amino acids long. The V and J ends lost 4 bases and 6 bases respectively, with 12 bases between them. CDR3 bases: TGCAGCGTTGGTTCCAGGGCCGCTGAAGCTTTCTTT. Protein: CSVGSRAAEAFF. The entire variable domain, with the rest obtained from reference TRBV29-1 and TRBJ1-1, is as follows: SAVISQKPSRDICQRGTSLTIQCQVDSQVTMMFWYRQQPGQSLTLIATANQGSEATYESGFVIDKFPISRPNLTFSTLTVSNMSPEDSSIYLCSVGSRAAEAFFGQGTRLTVV.

The V gene is TRBV2, the J gene TRBJ1-2; D uncertain. V was pared by 5 bases and J by 0 bases, with 10 bases between. The V gene's germline CDR1 is SNHLY and CDR2 FYNNEI. CDR3 size: 14 residues. The CDR3 is CASSFRAANYGYTF. CDR3 in DNA: TGTGCCAGCAGTTTTAGGGCAGCTAACTATGGCTACACCTTC.

The rearrangement joins TRBV11-2 to TRBJ2-1, with D perhaps assigned TRBD1 or TRBD2 (5 bases each). This CDR3 is built from 13 residues. The germline V and J ends were trimmed by 1 base and 9 bases, with 10 bases remaining between them. Germline assignment: CDR1 SGHAT and CDR2 FQNNGV. The CDR3 bases are TGTGCCAGCAGCTTAGCCGGGACGGTTGAGCAGTTCTTC. This sequence encodes CASSLAGTVEQFF.

This sequence joins TRBV27 and TRBJ2-3; no clear D. The CDR3 sequence is 12 residues long. CDR1 is MNHEY, CDR2 SMNVEV, per germline (reference sequence). V lost 6 bases to trimming and J lost 1 base, with 5 bases between them. The CDR3 sequence is CASSQRTDTQYF. DNA of the CDR3: TGTGCCAGCAGCCAACGCACAGATACGCAGTATTTT.

This clone came up once. The chain joins TRBV29-1 to TRBJ2-1; 13 nucleotides agree with TRBD2. Per germline, CDR1 SQVTM and CDR2 ANQGSEA. Trimming cost V 7 bases and J 9 bases; bases outside gene matches: 0. The CDR3 has 11 residues. The CDR3 sequence is CSGTSGGEQFF. DNA of the CDR3: TGCAGCGGGACTAGCGGGGGTGAGCAGTTCTTC.

The V call is TRBV6-5, the J call TRBJ1-2; D remains unclear. Trimming pared 0 bases from V and 8 bases from J, leaving 10 bases between. Germline CDR1 reads MNHEY; CDR2 reads SVGAGI. The CDR3 loop spans 13 amino acids. The CDR3: CASSYSRQQGYTF. The DNA of the CDR3 is TGTGCCAGCAGTTACTCGAGGCAGCAAGGCTACACCTTC.

The rearrangement uses TRBV7-2 and TRBJ1-5; D remains ambiguous. CDR1 and CDR2 (germline): SGHTA, FQGNSA. The V and J ends lost 5 bases and 3 bases respectively, with 8 bases between them. This CDR3 region has 13 residues. In nucleotides, the CDR3 is TGTGCCAGCAGCCGCCAGGCCAATCAGCCCCAGCATTTT. Translating gives CASSRQANQPQHF.

The V and J genes are TRBV12-3 or TRBV12-4 and TRBJ2-7; perhaps TRBD1 as D (6 bases). CDR3 length equals 13 residues. Trimming shortened V by 6 bases and J by 5 bases, and 14 bases separated the two germline ends. The CDR3 loop reads CASSQGTSNEQYF. The CDR3 nucleotides read TGTGCCAGCAGCCAAGGGACATCTAACGAGCAGTACTTC.

The chain links TRBV27 to TRBJ1-6; no clear D gene. Germline loops: CDR1 MNHEY, CDR2 SMNVEV (reference sequence). V lost 6 bases and J lost 5, with 8 bases in between. The CDR3 spans 13 residues. The CDR3 region has the DNA TGTGCCAGCAGCCCGACCAATAATTCACCCCTCCACTTT. The encoded protein is CASSPTNNSPLHF.

This clone has just a few counts. The CDR3 DNA reads TGTGCCAGCAGTTACTCGGGTCCCTTGGGGGACGAGCAGTACTTC. As protein: CASSYSGPLGDEQYF. The chain links TRBV6-5 to TRBJ2-7; D possibly uses TRBD1 or TRBD2 (5 bases each). V lost 0 bases to trimming and J lost 5 bases, with 14 bases between them. Germline-derived CDR1 and CDR2 are MNHEY and SVGAGI. The CDR3 sequence is 15 residues long.

This clone was observed a handful of times. The chain combines TRBV29-1 with TRBJ1-5; D remains ambiguous. The CDR3 has 12 residues. In germline, CDR1 is SQVTM, CDR2 ANQGSEA. V was shortened by 6 bases and J by 4 bases, with 10 bases between the two germline ends. CDR3 coding DNA: TGCAGCGTCCGCATGGCGAATCAGCCCCAGCATTTT. This translates into CSVRMANQPQHF.

This rearrangement joins TRBV28 to TRBJ1-5; tentatively, D is TRBD1 (6 bases). Germline V gene sequence: CDR1 MDHEN, CDR2 SYDVKM. V shed 3 bases and J shed 4 bases, with 13 bases lying between them. This CDR3 has 15 residues. CDR3 nucleotide sequence: TGTGCCAGCAGTTTTGCAGGGGAGGGAAATCAGCCCCAGCATTTT. Protein product: CASSFAGEGNQPQHF.

The rearrangement joins TRBV5-1 to TRBJ2-3, with TRBD2 matching over 7 bases. The V gene end was trimmed by 0 bases and the J gene end by 6 bases; junction bases not matched to a gene: 10. This CDR3 has 16 amino acids. Germline V gene lookup returns CDR1 SGHRS and CDR2 YFSETQ. The CDR3 nucleotides read TGCGCCAGCAGCTTGGGATTAGGTCTAGCGGTTGATACGCAGTATTTT. Translation: CASSLGLGLAVDTQYF.

The DNA for the CDR3 is TGTGCCAGCCGGGACTACGAGCAGTACTTC. It specifies CASRDYEQYF. The chain joins TRBV2 to TRBJ2-7, with D perhaps matching TRBD2 (5 bases). The CDR3 consists of 10 residues. Germline values: CDR1 SNHLY, CDR2 FYNNEI. V lost 8 bases and J lost 3, with 5 bases in between.

This chain's CDR3 is CSARVYNGYTF. The DNA of the CDR3 is TGCAGTGCTAGAGTATATAATGGCTACACCTTC. V is TRBV20-1 and J is TRBJ1-2, with no clear D. CDR1 and CDR2 from the germline V gene are DFQATT and SNEGSKA (reference sequence). The CDR3 is made up of 11 amino acids. V gave up 1 base and J gave up 6 bases, with 6 bases separating them.

This sequence joins TRBV18 and TRBJ1-4; D is undetermined. The V end was cut by 3 bases, the J end by 3 bases, with 8 bases between. Looked up from germline, CDR1 is KGHSH and CDR2 is LQKENI. The CDR3 runs to 14 residues. The CDR3 here is CASSPSGSNEKLFF. DNA of the CDR3: TGTGCCAGCTCACCGTCAGGTTCTAATGAAAAACTGTTTTTT.

This clone has a handful of counts. The chain links TRBV5-1 to TRBJ2-5, with D perhaps matching TRBD2 (5 bases). The CDR3 consists of 15 residues. Germline values: CDR1 SGHRS, CDR2 YFSETQ. The V end lost 4 bases, the J end lost 0 bases, and 13 bases lay between the germline ends. The DNA for the CDR3 is TGCGCCAGCAGCGTAGGCCGGGGTAACCAAGAGACCCAGTACTTC. It codes for CASSVGRGNQETQYF.

The chain couples TRBV3-1 (or the pseudogene TRBV3-2) to TRBJ1-4; perhaps TRBD1 as D (5 bases). The CDR3 totals 13 residues. Germline-derived CDR1 and CDR2 are LGHDT and YNNKEL (reference sequence). V lost 9 bases and J lost 6, with 14 bases in between. The CDR3 DNA is TGTGCCAGGGGAGGACACGGGGATGAAAAACTGTTTTTT. Translation gives CARGGHGDEKLFF.